Described below is a single T cell receptor (beta chain) sequence and its context. CD45RO-negative CD8 cells positively selected for CCR7 made up the naive population, which excluded terminally differentiated effector memory CD45RA+ cells. This sample was taken from a study of shared clonotypes between healthy human individuals. Every subset had its genomic DNA shared out evenly among several immunoSEQ plates. Clones were read by immunoSEQ multiplex PCR, and TCRdb kept only the in-frame ones, dropping some. The sample shows 1.5 million to 2.5 million clones, about 95% of them seen only once. Sequencing was performed on naive CD8+ T cells sorted from blood. The receptor's source is a man younger than 30 in good health.

CDR3 coding DNA: TGTGCCAGCTCTCGAGGCGGGGGCACCTACGAGCAGTACTTC. The encoded protein is CASSRGGGTYEQYF. This sequence joins TRBV6-5 and TRBJ2-7, with a tentative D call TRBD2 (7 bases). Looked up from germline, CDR1 is MNHEY and CDR2 is SVGAGI. The CDR3 is made up of 14 amino acids. The germline V and J ends were trimmed by 8 bases and 2 bases, with 16 bases remaining between them.